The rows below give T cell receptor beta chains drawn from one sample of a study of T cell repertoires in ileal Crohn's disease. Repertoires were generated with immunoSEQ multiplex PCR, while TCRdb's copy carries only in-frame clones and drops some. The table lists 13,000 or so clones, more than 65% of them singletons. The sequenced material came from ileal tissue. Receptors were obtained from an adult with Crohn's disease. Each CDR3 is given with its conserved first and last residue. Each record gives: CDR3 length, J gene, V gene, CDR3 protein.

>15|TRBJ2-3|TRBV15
CATSPISGDTDTQYF
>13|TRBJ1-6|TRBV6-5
CASSLTGERALHF
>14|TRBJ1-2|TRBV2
CATASQGGDYGYTF
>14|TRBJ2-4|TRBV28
CASSYYRGEGIQYF
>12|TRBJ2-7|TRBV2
CASSDSSYEQYF
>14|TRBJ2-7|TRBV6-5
CASSDGTSGYEQYF
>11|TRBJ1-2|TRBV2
CASRQDAGYTF
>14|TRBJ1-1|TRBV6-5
CASQQGGLGTEAFF
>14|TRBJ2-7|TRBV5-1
CASSLAGGSYEQYF
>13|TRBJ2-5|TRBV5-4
CASSLSAGETQYF
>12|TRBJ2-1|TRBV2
CASRQEYNEQFF
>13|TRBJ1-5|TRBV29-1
CSVGSGTDQPQHF
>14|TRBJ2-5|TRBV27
CASSRGLLQETQYF